This entry concerns a single TCR beta chain. Its specificity is not known. The same CDR3 arises from other DNA sequences in this sample as well. CD45RO-negative, CCR7-selected cells formed the naive CD8 fraction, which excluded terminally differentiated effector memory CD45RA+ cells. The table came from immunoSEQ multiplex PCR; TCRdb's copy has only in-frame clones and leaves some out. The table records millions of clones, 93% of them present only once. There are 14 residues in the CDR3. Germline assignment: CDR1 SGDLS and CDR2 YYNGEE. The ends were cut back, 0 bases at V and 3 bases at J, with 10 bases in the middle. The source of the sample is a study of shared clonotypes between healthy human individuals. Turning to the study itself: CD4 naive cells filled three plates per donor, CD4 memory three, CD8 naive two and CD8 memory one.

General study results and limits: Some naive CD4 clonotypes, around 5%, turned up in common across a few donors.

This rearrangement joins TRBV9 to TRBJ2-7; D not resolved. The sample comprised naive CD8+ T cells from PBMCs. This TCR was recovered from a man between 18 and 29 years old in good health. Some clones in this sample may be carry-over from other donors' samples. The CDR3 DNA reads TGTGCCAGCAGCGTAGGGCAGATAGACTACGAGCAGTACTTC. As protein: CASSVGQIDYEQYF.